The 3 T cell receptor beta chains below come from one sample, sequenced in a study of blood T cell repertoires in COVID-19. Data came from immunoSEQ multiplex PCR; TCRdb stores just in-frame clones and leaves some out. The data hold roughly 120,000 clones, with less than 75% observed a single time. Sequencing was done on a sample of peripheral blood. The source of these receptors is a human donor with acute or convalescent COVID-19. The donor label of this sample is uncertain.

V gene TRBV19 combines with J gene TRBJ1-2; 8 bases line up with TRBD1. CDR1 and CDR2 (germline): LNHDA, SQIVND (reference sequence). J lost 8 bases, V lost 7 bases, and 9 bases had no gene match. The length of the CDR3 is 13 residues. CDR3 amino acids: CASTAGQGWGYTF. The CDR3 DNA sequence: TGTGCCAGTACCGCCGGACAGGGATGGGGCTACACCTTC.

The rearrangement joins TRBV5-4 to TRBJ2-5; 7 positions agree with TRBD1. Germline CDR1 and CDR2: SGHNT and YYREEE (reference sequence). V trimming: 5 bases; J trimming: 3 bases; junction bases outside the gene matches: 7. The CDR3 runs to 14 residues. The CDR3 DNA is TGTGCCAGCAGTCACCCCGGGACAGAAGAGACCCAGTACTTC. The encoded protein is CASSHPGTEETQYF.

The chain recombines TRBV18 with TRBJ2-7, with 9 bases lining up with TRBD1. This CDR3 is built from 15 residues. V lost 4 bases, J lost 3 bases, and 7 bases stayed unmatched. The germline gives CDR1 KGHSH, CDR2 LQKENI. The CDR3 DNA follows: TGTGCCAGCTCACGAGGACAGGGGATATACTACGAGCAGTACGTC. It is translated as CASSRGQGIYYEQYV.